Described below is a single TCR beta chain sequence and its context. CDR1 and CDR2 from the germline V gene are MDHEN and SYDVKM. This CDR3 is 16 amino acids long. V dropped 4 bases and J dropped 4; count of bases not matched to a gene: 6. The data derive from a study of blood T cell repertoires in COVID-19. Overall study context: Samples came from the United States, Italy and Spain, spanning acute and convalescent COVID-19. The cDNA or gDNA used as material had been derived from T cells, B-cell-depleted T cells, or PBMCs.

Authors' data handling: Amplified reference gene primers provided the basis for estimating nucleated cell counts. Some clones are missing from TCRdb's copy, which holds only in-frame ones; the method was immunoSEQ multiplex PCR. V and J calls plus clone size are reproduced from that table; the DNA served to infer D and trimming. The repertoire holds about 29,000 clones, with over 75% as singletons. The source material was peripheral blood. J is TRBJ1-6 and V is TRBV28, with 8 positions matching TRBD1. The source of this sequence is a woman between 65 and 79 years old with active or convalescent COVID-19. CDR3 in DNA: TGTGCCAGCAGTTCCGACAGGGGCCCTTATAATTCACCCCTCCACTTT. Amino acid sequence: CASSSDRGPYNSPLHF.